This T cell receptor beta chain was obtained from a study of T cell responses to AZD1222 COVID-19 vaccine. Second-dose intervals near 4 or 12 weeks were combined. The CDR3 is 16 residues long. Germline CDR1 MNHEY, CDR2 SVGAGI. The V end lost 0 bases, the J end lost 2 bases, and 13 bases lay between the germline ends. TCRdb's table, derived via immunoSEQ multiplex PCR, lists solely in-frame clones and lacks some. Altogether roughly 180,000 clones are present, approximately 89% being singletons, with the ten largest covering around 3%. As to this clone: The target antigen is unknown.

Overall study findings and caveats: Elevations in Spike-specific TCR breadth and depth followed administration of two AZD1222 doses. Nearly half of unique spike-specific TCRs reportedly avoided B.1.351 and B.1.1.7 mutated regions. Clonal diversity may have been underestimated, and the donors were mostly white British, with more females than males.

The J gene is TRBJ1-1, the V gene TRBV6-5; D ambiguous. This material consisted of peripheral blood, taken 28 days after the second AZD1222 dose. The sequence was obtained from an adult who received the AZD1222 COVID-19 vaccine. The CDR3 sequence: CASSYSVGASNTEAFF. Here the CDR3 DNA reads TGTGCCAGCAGTTACTCGGTTGGAGCCAGCAACACTGAAGCTTTCTTT.